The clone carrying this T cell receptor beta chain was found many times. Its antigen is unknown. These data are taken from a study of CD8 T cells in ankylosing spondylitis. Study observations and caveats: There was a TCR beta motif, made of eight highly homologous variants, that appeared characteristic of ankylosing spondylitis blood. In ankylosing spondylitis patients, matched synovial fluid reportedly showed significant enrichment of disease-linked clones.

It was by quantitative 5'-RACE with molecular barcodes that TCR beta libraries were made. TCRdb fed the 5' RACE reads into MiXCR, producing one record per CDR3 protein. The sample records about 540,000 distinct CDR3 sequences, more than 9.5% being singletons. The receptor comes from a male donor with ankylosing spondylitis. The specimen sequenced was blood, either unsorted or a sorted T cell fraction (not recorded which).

This CDR3 is CASARGWGDIQYF. The CDR3 DNA sequence: TGTGCCAGTGCAAGAGGGTGGGGTGACATTCAGTACTTC. V and J are TRBV12-3 or TRBV12-4 and TRBJ2-4; TRBD2 is a possible D gene (5 bases). The CDR3 length is 13 residues. V lost 9 bases and J lost 8, with 17 bases in between.